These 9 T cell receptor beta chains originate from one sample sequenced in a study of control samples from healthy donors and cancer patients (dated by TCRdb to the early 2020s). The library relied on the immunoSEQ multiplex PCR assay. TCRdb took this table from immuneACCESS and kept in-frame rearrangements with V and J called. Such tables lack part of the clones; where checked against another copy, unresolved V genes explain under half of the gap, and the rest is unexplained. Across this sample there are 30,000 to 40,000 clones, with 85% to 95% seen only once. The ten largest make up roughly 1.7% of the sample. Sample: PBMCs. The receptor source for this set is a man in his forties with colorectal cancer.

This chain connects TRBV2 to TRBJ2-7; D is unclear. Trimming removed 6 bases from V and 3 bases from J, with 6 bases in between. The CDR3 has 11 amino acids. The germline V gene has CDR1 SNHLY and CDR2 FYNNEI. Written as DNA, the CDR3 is TGTGCCAGCAGACTCTACTACGAGCAGTACTTC. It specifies CASRLYYEQYF. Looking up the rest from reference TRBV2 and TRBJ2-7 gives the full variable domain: EPEVTQTPSHQVTQMGQEVILRCVPISNHLYFYWYRQILGQKVEFLVSFYNNEISEKSEIFDDQFSVERPDGSNFTLKIRSTKLEDSAMYFCASRLYYEQYFGPGTRLTVT.

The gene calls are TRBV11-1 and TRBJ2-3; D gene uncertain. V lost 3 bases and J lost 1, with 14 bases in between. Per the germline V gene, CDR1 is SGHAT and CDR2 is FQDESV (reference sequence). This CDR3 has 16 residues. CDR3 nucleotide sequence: TGTGCCAGCAGCTTCACCGACAACGTTGGCACAGATACGCAGTATTTT. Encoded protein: CASSFTDNVGTDTQYF.

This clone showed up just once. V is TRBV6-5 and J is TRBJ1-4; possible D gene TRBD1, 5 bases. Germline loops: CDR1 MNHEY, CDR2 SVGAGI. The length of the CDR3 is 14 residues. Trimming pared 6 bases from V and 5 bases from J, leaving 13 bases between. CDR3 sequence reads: CASRVGGRNEKLFF. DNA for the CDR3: TGTGCCAGCAGAGTCGGGGGGAGAAATGAAAAACTGTTTTTT.

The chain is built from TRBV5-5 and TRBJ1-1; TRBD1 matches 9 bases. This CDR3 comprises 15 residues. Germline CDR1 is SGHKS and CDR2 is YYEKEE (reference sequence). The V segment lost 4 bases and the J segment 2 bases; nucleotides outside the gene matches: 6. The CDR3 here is CASSVTGGLNTEAFF. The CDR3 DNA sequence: TGTGCCAGCAGCGTAACAGGGGGCTTAAACACTGAAGCTTTCTTT.

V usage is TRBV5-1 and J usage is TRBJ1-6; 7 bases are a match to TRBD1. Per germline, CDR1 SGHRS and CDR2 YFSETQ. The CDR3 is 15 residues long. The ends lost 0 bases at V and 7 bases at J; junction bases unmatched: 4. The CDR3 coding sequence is TGCGCCAGCAGCTTGGAAACCAGGGGGAATTCACCCCTCCACTTT. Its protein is CASSLETRGNSPLHF.

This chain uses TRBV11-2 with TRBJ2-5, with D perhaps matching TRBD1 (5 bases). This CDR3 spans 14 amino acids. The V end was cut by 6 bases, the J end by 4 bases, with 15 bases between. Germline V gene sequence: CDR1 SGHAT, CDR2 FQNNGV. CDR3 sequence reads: CASSLSAGRETQYF. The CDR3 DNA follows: TGTGCCAGCAGTCTAAGCGCAGGGCGAGAGACCCAGTACTTC.

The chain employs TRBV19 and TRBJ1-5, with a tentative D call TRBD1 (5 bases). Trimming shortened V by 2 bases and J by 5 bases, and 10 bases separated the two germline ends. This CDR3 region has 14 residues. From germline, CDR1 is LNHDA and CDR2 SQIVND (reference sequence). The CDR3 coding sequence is TGTGCCAGTAGTATACTGACAGCTTATCAGCCCCAGCATTTT. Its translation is CASSILTAYQPQHF.

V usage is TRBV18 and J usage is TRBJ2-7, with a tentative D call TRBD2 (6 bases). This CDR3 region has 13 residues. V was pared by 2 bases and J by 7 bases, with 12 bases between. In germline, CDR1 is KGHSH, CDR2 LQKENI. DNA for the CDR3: TGTGCCAGCTCACCAGGGGAGGTGCGAGAGCAGTACTTC. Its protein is CASSPGEVREQYF.

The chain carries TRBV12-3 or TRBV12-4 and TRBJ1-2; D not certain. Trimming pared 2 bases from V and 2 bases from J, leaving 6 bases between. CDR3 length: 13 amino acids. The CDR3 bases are TGTGCCAGCAGTTTATCACTAAACTATGGCTACACCTTC. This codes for CASSLSLNYGYTF.